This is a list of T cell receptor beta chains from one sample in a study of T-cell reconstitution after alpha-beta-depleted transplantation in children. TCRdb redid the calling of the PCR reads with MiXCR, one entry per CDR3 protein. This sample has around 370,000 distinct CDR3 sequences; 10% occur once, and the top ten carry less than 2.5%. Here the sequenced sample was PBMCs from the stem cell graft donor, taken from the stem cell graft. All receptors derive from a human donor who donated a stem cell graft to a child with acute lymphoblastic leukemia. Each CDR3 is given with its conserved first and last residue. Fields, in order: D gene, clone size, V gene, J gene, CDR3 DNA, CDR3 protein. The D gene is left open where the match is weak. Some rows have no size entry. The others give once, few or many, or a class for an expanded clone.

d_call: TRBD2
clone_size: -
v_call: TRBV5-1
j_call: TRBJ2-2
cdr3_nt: TGCGCCAGCAGCCGTGGGACTAGCGGGAACACCGGGGAGCTGTTTTTT
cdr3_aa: CASSRGTSGNTGELFF

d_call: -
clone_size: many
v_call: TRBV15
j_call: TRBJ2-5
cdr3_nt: TGTGCCACCAGCAGTCCGGAGGCCAGGTTCCCCTCTGGATCGGAGGAGACCCAGTACTTC
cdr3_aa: CATSSPEARFPSGSEETQYF

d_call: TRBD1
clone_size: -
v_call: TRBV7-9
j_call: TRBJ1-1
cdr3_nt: TGTGCCAGCAGCTTAGCGGATGGGACAGGGGGCACTGAAGCTTTCTTT
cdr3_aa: CASSLADGTGGTEAFF

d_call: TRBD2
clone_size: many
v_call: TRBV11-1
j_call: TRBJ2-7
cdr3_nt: TGTGCCAGCACCCCCCGCCCGGGGGAGGGGCCCCACTCCTACGAGCAGTACTTC
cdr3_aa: CASTPRPGEGPHSYEQYF

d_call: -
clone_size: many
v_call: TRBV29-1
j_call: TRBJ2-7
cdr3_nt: TGCAGCGTTGAAGTTCAGACCTACGAGCAGTACTTC
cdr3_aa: CSVEVQTYEQYF

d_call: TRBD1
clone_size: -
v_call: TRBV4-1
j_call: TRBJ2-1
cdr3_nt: TGCGCCAGCAGCCAAGATCAGGGGGTCCCCGGCGATGAGCAGTTCTTC
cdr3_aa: CASSQDQGVPGDEQFF

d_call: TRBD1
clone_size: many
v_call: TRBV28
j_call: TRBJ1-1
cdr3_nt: TGTGCCAGCAGTTCTACAGGGGGCTTCACTGAAGCTTTCTTT
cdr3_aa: CASSSTGGFTEAFF

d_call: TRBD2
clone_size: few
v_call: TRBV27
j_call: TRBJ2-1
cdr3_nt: TGTGCCTCCGATATTGGTAGCGGGAGGGCCGGGGTTTACAATGAGCAGTTCTTC
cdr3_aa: CASDIGSGRAGVYNEQFF

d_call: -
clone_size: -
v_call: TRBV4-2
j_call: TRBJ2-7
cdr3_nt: TGTGCCAGCAGCCAAGAGGGACGGGCCCACGAGCAGTACTTC
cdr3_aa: CASSQEGRAHEQYF

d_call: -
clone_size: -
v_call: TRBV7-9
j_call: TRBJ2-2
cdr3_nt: TGTGCCAGCAGCCAAAAGTGGGGGGCCCGGAACACCGGGGAGCTGTTTTTT
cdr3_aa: CASSQKWGARNTGELFF

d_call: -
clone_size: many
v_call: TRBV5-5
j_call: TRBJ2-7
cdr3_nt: TGTGCCAGCAGCTTGGGCGTCGCAGTCACCTACGAGCAGTACTTC
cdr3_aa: CASSLGVAVTYEQYF

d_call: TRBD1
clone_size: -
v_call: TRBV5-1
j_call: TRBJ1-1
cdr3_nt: TGCGCCAGCAGCGGGCGGGGACAGTACCTGCCTACGAACACTGAAGCTTTCTTT
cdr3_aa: CASSGRGQYLPTNTEAFF

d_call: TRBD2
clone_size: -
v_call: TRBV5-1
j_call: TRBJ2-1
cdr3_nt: TGCGCCAGCAGCTTTGGGACTAGCGGGTCGTACAATGAGCAGTTCTTC
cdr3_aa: CASSFGTSGSYNEQFF

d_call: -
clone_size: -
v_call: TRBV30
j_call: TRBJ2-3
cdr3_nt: TGTGCCTGTAGCGGAACTAGCACAGATACGCAGTATTTT
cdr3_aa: CACSGTSTDTQYF

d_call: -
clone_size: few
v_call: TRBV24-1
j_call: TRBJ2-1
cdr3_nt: TGTGCCACCTGCCAGACTGCCTACAATGAGCAGTTCTTC
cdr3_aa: CATCQTAYNEQFF

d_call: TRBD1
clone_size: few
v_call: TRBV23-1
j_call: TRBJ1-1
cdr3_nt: TGCGCCAGCGGACCACAGGGGTTCATGAACACTGAAGCTTTCTTT
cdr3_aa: CASGPQGFMNTEAFF

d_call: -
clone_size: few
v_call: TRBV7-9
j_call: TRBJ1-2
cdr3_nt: TGTGCCAGCAGCATTAACAGGGAGTTGGGTGGCTACACCTTC
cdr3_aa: CASSINRELGGYTF

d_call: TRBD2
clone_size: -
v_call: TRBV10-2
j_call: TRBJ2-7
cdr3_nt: TGCGCCAGCCTAGCGGAATACGAGCAGTACTTC
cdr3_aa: CASLAEYEQYF

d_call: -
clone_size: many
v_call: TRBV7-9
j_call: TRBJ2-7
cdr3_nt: TGCGCCAGCAGCCCAACAGGGAACGAGCAGTACTTC
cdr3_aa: CASSPTGNEQYF

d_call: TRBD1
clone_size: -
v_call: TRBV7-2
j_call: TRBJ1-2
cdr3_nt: TGTGCCAGCAGCCGGAGACAGGGTGTCTATGGCTACACCTTC
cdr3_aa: CASSRRQGVYGYTF

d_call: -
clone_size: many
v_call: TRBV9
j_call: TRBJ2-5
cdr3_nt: TGTGCCAGCAGCGTAGAGGGGGAGACCCAGTACTTC
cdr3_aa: CASSVEGETQYF

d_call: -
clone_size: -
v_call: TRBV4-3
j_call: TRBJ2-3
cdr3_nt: TGCGCCAGCAGCCCCGGAGCGGCAGCAGATACGCAGTATTTT
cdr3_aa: CASSPGAAADTQYF

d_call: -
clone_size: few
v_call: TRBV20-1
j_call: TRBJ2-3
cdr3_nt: TGCAGTGCCGCAGGGGTAATCGCCACAGATACGCAGTATTTT
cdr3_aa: CSAAGVIATDTQYF

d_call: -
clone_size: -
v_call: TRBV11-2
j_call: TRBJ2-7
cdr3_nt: TGTGCCAGCAGCTTAGAGCCCTGGGCCCCCGAGCAGTACTTC
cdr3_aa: CASSLEPWAPEQYF

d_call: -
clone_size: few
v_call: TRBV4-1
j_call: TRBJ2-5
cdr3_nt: TGCGCCAGCAGCCAAGGGGAGTCCTGGGTCCAAACGGAGACCCAGTACTTC
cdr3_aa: CASSQGESWVQTETQYF

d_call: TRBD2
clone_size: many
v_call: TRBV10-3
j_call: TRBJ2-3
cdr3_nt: TGTGCCATCAGTGAACTAGCGGCTGATACGCAGTATTTT
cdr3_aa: CAISELAADTQYF

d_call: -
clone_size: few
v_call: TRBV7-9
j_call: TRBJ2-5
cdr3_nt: TGTGCCAGCAGCTTAGGGGAGATCCAGTACTTC
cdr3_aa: CASSLGEIQYF

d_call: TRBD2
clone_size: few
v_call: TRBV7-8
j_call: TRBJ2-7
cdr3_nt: TGTGCCAGCAGCTTAGTGGCCCCGACCCGGGGACTAGCGGGAGTCGCCGAGCAGTACTTC
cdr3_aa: CASSLVAPTRGLAGVAEQYF

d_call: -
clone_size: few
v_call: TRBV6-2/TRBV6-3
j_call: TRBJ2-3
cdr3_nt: TGTGCCAGCAGTATAGCGGCTAGCACAGATACGCAGTATTTT
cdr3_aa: CASSIAASTDTQYF

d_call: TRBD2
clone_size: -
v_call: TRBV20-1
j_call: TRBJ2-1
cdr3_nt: TGCAGTGCGGGACTACCGGGCTCCTACAATGAGCAGTTCTTC
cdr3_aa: CSAGLPGSYNEQFF

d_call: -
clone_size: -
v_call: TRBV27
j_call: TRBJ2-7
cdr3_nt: TGTGCCAGCAGTTTCCAGGGGAGGTCAGACGAGCAGTACTTC
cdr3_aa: CASSFQGRSDEQYF

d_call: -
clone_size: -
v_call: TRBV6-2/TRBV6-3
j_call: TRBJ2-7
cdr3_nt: TGTGCCAGCAGTGACCCCGGGAGCCCTCGTCGGGAGCAGTACTTC
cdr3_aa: CASSDPGSPRREQYF

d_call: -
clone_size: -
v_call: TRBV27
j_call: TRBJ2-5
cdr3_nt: TGTGCCAGCAGTTTATTTGGCGGGCTTGAGACCCAGTACTTC
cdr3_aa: CASSLFGGLETQYF

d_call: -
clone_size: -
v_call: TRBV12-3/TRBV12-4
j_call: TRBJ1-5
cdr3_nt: TGTGCCAGCAGCGACAGCAGCAATCAGCCCCAGCATTTT
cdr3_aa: CASSDSSNQPQHF

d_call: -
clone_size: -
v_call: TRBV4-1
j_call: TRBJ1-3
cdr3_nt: TGCGCCAGCAGCCAAGCCCGTCCTGGAAACACCATATATTTT
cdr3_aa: CASSQARPGNTIYF

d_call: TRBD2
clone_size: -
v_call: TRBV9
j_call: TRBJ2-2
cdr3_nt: TGTGCCAGCAGCCTAGCGGGGAAAAGGACCGGGGAGCTGTTTTTT
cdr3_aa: CASSLAGKRTGELFF

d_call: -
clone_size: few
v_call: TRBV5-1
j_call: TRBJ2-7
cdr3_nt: TGCGCCAGCAGCTTGAGAGGACTCGGAGGCAACGAGCAGTACTTC
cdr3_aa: CASSLRGLGGNEQYF

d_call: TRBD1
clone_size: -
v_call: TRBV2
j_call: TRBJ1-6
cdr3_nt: TGTGCCAGCAGTGAAGCTGGGACAGGGGGCAATGCCCTTAATTCACCCCTCCACTTT
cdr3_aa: CASSEAGTGGNALNSPLHF

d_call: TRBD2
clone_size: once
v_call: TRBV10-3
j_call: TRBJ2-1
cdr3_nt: TGTGCCATTCTAGCGGGAGTCAGCAATGAGCAGTTCTTC
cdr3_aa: CAILAGVSNEQFF

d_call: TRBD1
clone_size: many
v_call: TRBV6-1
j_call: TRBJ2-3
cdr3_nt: TGTGCCAGCAGAAATCAAGACAGGGGAGGCACAGATACGCAGTATTTT
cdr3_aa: CASRNQDRGGTDTQYF

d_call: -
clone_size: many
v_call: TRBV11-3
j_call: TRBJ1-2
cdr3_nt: TGTGCCAGCAGCTTAGGTTCTGGGCTGAACTATGGCTACACCTTC
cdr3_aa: CASSLGSGLNYGYTF

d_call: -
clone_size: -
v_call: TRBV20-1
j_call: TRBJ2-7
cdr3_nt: TGCAGTGCTAAACGCAGGAGCTCCTACGAGCAGTACTTC
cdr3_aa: CSAKRRSSYEQYF

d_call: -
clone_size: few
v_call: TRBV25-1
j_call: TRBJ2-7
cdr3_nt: TGTGCCAGCAGTGAATCTGGGGCAGGGAGAGGCTACGAGCAGTACTTC
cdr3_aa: CASSESGAGRGYEQYF